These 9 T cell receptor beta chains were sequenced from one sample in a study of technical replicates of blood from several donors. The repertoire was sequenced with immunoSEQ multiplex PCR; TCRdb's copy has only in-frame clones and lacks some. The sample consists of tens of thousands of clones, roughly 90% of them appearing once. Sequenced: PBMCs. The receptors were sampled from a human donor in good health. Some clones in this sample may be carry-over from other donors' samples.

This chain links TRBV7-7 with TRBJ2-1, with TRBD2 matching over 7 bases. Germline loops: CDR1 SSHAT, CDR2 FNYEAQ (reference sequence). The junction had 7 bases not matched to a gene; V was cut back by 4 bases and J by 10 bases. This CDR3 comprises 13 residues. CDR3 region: CASSSRLAEEQFF. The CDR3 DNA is TGTGCCAGCAGCTCCCGACTAGCCGAAGAGCAGTTCTTC.

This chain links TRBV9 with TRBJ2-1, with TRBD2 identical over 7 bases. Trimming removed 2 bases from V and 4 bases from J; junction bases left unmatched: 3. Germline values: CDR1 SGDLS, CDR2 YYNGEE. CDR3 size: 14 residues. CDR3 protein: CASSVGLVYNEQFF. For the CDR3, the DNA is TGTGCCAGCAGCGTCGGACTAGTTTACAATGAGCAGTTCTTC.

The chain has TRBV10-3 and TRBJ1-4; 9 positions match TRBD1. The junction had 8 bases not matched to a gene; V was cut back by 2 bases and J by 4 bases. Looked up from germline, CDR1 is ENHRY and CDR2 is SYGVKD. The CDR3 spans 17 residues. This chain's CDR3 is CAISERTGAMLNEKLFF. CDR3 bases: TGTGCCATCAGTGAGCGGACAGGGGCTATGCTTAATGAAAAACTGTTTTTT.

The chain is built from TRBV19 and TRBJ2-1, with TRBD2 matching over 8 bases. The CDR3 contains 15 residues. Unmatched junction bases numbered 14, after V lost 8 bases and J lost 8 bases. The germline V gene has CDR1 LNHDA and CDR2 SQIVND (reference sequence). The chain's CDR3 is CASRRASGPLDEQFF. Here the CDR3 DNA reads TGTGCCAGTCGAAGGGCTAGCGGGCCTCTCGATGAGCAGTTCTTC.

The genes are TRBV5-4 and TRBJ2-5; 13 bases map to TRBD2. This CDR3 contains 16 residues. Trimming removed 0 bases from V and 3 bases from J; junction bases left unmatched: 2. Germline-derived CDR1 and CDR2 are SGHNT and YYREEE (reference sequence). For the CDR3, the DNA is TGTGCCAGCAGCTTGGGAGGACTAGCGGGGGAAGAGACCCAGTACTTC. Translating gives CASSLGGLAGEETQYF.

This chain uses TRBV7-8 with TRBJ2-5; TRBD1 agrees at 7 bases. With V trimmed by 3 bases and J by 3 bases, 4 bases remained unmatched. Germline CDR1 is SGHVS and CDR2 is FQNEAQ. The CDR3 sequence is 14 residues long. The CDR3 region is CASSFTTGKETQYF. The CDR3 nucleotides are TGTGCCAGCAGCTTTACGACAGGGAAAGAGACCCAGTACTTC.

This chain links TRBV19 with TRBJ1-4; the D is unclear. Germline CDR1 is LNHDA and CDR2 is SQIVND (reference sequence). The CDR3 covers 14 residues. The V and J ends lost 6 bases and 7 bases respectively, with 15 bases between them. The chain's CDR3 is CASSDGALSEKLFF. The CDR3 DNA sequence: TGTGCCAGTAGCGACGGAGCCCTCAGTGAAAAACTGTTTTTT. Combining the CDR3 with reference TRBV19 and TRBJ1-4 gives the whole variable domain DGGITQSPKYLFRKEGQNVTLSCEQNLNHDAMYWYRQDPGQGLRLIYYSQIVNDFQKGDIAEGYSVSREKKESFPLTVTSAQKNPTAFYLCASSDGALSEKLFFGSGTQLSVL.

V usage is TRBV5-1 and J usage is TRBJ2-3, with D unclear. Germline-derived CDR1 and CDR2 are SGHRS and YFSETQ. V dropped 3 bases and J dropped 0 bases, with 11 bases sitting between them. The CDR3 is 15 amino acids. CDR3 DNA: TGCGCCAGCAGCTCCCTTGCGGTGAGCACAGATACGCAGTATTTT. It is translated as CASSSLAVSTDTQYF.

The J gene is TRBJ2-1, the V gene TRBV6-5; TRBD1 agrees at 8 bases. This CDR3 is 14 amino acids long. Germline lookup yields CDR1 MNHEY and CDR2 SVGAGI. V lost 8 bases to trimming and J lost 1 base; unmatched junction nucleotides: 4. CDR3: CASARQGSYNEQFF. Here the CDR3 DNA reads TGTGCCAGCGCGCGACAGGGGTCCTACAATGAGCAGTTCTTC.